This T cell receptor beta chain emerged from a study of blood T cell repertoires in COVID-19. Turning to the study itself: The origin of the acute and convalescent COVID-19 samples was the United States, Italy and Spain. Nucleic acid was either cDNA or gDNA, and it came from T cells, B-cell-depleted T cells, or PBMCs.

Trimming shortened V by 5 bases and J by 1 base, and 12 bases separated the two germline ends. This CDR3 contains 16 residues. The germline gives CDR1 MGHDK, CDR2 SYGVNS. Original processing methods: Amplification with reference gene primers provided the estimates of nucleated cell counts. Method: immunoSEQ multiplex PCR; TCRdb's copy keeps in-frame clones and lacks some. The V and J calls and clone size come from that table; D and trimming were worked out from the DNA. The sample includes about 21,000 clones, 83% of them seen just once. The chain joins TRBV25-1 to TRBJ2-6, with D maybe TRBD1 (6 bases). The sample taken for sequencing was peripheral blood. This clonotype was sampled from a human donor in a cohort sampled during active COVID-19. The CDR3 here is CASSPSTGSGANVLTF. The CDR3, as DNA: TGTGCCAGCAGTCCCTCCACAGGGTCTGGGGCCAACGTCCTGACTTTC.